The following is a T cell receptor beta chain sequence with its context. This entry belongs to a study of shared clonotypes between healthy human individuals. Libraries were prepared by immunoSEQ multiplex PCR; TCRdb keeps only in-frame clonotypes and omits some of them. The sample gives around 530,000 clones, roughly four fifths of which show up once; around 12% is in the top ten. Specimen: PBMCs. This TCR came from a woman aged 40 to 55 in good health. Some clones in this sample may be carry-over from other donors' samples.

The CDR3 reads CASSPGAELAYEQYF. DNA of the CDR3: TGTGCCAGCTCACCCGGAGCGGAGCTGGCCTACGAGCAGTACTTC. V gene TRBV18 combines with J gene TRBJ2-7, with a tentative D call TRBD2 (5 bases). Germline V gives CDR1 KGHSH, CDR2 LQKENI. The CDR3 totals 15 residues. The V end lost 3 bases, the J end lost 2 bases, and 14 bases lay between the germline ends.